Listed below are T cell receptor beta chains from one sample, sequenced in a study of Ad26.COV2.S vaccination and SARS-CoV-2 variants. Assay used: immunoSEQ multiplex PCR; TCRdb lists only in-frame clones, some missing. The sample includes fewer than 800,000 clones, roughly 90% seen only once; the top ten take over 1.3%. This specimen consisted of peripheral blood, obtained in a trial of Ad26.COV2.S vaccine versus placebo. The source of these receptors is a person between 18 and 60 years old who received the Ad26.COV2.S COVID-19 vaccine or a placebo. The CDR3 runs from the conserved cysteine through the conserved F or W. The D gene is left open where the match is weak. Size values are once, few and many counts, or a class for expanded clones, and some rows have none.

d_gene: TRBD1
j_gene: TRBJ1-1
v_gene: TRBV27
abundance: NA
CDR3nt: TGTGCCAGCAGTTTAGACAGGGCCTTGAACACTGAAGCTTTCTTT
CDR3aa: CASSLDRALNTEAFF

d_gene: NA
j_gene: TRBJ2-5
v_gene: TRBV30
abundance: once
CDR3nt: TGTGCCTGGCGGGGGGCACGGGAGACCCAGTACTTC
CDR3aa: CAWRGARETQYF

d_gene: TRBD2
j_gene: TRBJ2-7
v_gene: TRBV16
abundance: NA
CDR3nt: TGTGCCAGCAGCCAGACTAGCGGGAGCAACGAGCAGTACTTC
CDR3aa: CASSQTSGSNEQYF

d_gene: TRBD1
j_gene: TRBJ1-3
v_gene: TRBV27
abundance: NA
CDR3nt: TGTGCCAGCAGTCCGACAGGGATTGGAAACACCATATATTTT
CDR3aa: CASSPTGIGNTIYF

d_gene: TRBD2
j_gene: TRBJ2-3
v_gene: TRBV29-1
abundance: NA
CDR3nt: TGCAGCGTTGCATCCCTAGCGGGGGGTTCAGATACGCAGTATTTT
CDR3aa: CSVASLAGGSDTQYF

d_gene: NA
j_gene: TRBJ1-2
v_gene: TRBV7-2
abundance: few
CDR3nt: TGTGCCAGCAGCTTAGCGGCGGCAGAAGCTAACTATGGCTACACCTTC
CDR3aa: CASSLAAAEANYGYTF

d_gene: NA
j_gene: TRBJ1-2
v_gene: TRBV7-2
abundance: once
CDR3nt: TGTGCCAGCAGCTTCAGGAAGGGGGATGGTGGCTACACCTTC
CDR3aa: CASSFRKGDGGYTF

d_gene: NA
j_gene: TRBJ2-3
v_gene: TRBV6-2/TRBV6-3
abundance: NA
CDR3nt: TGTGCCAGCAGTTACTCAGGGGCAGATACGCAGTATTTT
CDR3aa: CASSYSGADTQYF

d_gene: TRBD2
j_gene: TRBJ2-3
v_gene: TRBV24-1
abundance: NA
CDR3nt: TGTGCCACCAGTGATGCCCGGGGGGGCCTCAGCACAGATACGCAGTATTTT
CDR3aa: CATSDARGGLSTDTQYF

d_gene: TRBD1
j_gene: TRBJ2-7
v_gene: TRBV6-5
abundance: NA
CDR3nt: TGTGTTTCGACAGGGACCAACGAGCAGTACTTC
CDR3aa: CVSTGTNEQYF

d_gene: TRBD2
j_gene: TRBJ2-5
v_gene: TRBV2
abundance: NA
CDR3nt: TGTGCCAGCAGTGAAAGGGAGGGAGAGACCCAGTACTTC
CDR3aa: CASSEREGETQYF

d_gene: NA
j_gene: TRBJ1-4
v_gene: TRBV5-1
abundance: once
CDR3nt: TGCGCCAGCAGCTTGAAGGCAGGCGAAAAACTGTTTTTT
CDR3aa: CASSLKAGEKLFF

d_gene: NA
j_gene: TRBJ2-6
v_gene: TRBV15
abundance: NA
CDR3nt: TGTGCCACCAGCAGAGATCCCGGGACTGGGGCCAACGTCCTGACTTTC
CDR3aa: CATSRDPGTGANVLTF

d_gene: TRBD1
j_gene: TRBJ1-5
v_gene: TRBV6-6
abundance: once
CDR3nt: TGTGCCAGCAGTTTGACAGGGGGGGAACAGCCCCAGCATTTT
CDR3aa: CASSLTGGEQPQHF

d_gene: NA
j_gene: TRBJ2-5
v_gene: TRBV30
abundance: NA
CDR3nt: TGTGCCTGGAGTGTAGTAACTGTTCAAGAGACCCAGTACTTC
CDR3aa: CAWSVVTVQETQYF

d_gene: NA
j_gene: TRBJ2-5
v_gene: TRBV2
abundance: NA
CDR3nt: TGTGCCAGCAGCGGGGCCCCGTACCAAGAGACCCAGTACTTC
CDR3aa: CASSGAPYQETQYF

d_gene: NA
j_gene: TRBJ2-3
v_gene: TRBV6-5
abundance: NA
CDR3nt: TGTGCCAGCAGCTCCCGCATCGAGACAGATACGCAGTATTTT
CDR3aa: CASSSRIETDTQYF

d_gene: NA
j_gene: TRBJ2-1
v_gene: TRBV24-1
abundance: NA
CDR3nt: TGTGCCACCAGTGACCCCGGGCCCCCGGGCCACGAGCAGTTCTTC
CDR3aa: CATSDPGPPGHEQFF

d_gene: NA
j_gene: TRBJ2-5
v_gene: TRBV7-6
abundance: NA
CDR3nt: TGTGCCAGCAGCTCAGTGTACCAAGAGATCCAGTACTTC
CDR3aa: CASSSVYQEIQYF

d_gene: NA
j_gene: TRBJ1-2
v_gene: TRBV3-1/TRBV3-2
abundance: NA
CDR3nt: TGTGCCAGCAGCCAAGAGGCGACAGTATATGGCTACACCTTC
CDR3aa: CASSQEATVYGYTF

d_gene: NA
j_gene: TRBJ2-7
v_gene: TRBV27
abundance: NA
CDR3nt: TGTGCCAGCAGCCGGGAAGGTTACCTCGGGAGCGAGCAGTACTTC
CDR3aa: CASSREGYLGSEQYF

d_gene: NA
j_gene: TRBJ2-2
v_gene: TRBV3-1/TRBV3-2
abundance: NA
CDR3nt: TGTGCCAGCAGCCAAGATCCCTCTAGGGAGCTGTTTTTT
CDR3aa: CASSQDPSRELFF

d_gene: TRBD1
j_gene: TRBJ1-1
v_gene: TRBV29-1
abundance: NA
CDR3nt: TGCAGCGTTCGGGGACAGCAGAACACTGAAGCTTTCTTT
CDR3aa: CSVRGQQNTEAFF

d_gene: TRBD2
j_gene: TRBJ2-1
v_gene: TRBV7-2
abundance: NA
CDR3nt: TGTGCCAGCAGAATAGCGGGAGGTTTGGGGCACAATGAGCAGTTCTTC
CDR3aa: CASRIAGGLGHNEQFF

d_gene: TRBD1
j_gene: TRBJ1-1
v_gene: TRBV27
abundance: NA
CDR3nt: TGTGCCAGCAGTTTATCGCCCCCGGGACAGGGTGTGACTGAAGCTTTCTTT
CDR3aa: CASSLSPPGQGVTEAFF

d_gene: NA
j_gene: TRBJ2-7
v_gene: TRBV2
abundance: NA
CDR3nt: TGTGCCAGCACCCTAGACTCGGAAATGGGCGAGCAGTACTTC
CDR3aa: CASTLDSEMGEQYF

d_gene: TRBD1
j_gene: TRBJ2-5
v_gene: TRBV24-1
abundance: NA
CDR3nt: TGTGCCACCAGTGATCCCAAGGGGGCAGGAGAGACCCAGTACTTC
CDR3aa: CATSDPKGAGETQYF

d_gene: NA
j_gene: TRBJ1-5
v_gene: TRBV7-9
abundance: NA
CDR3nt: TGTGCCAGCAGCTTAGGTGGAGCCAGTAGCAATCAGCCCCAGCATTTT
CDR3aa: CASSLGGASSNQPQHF

d_gene: NA
j_gene: TRBJ1-6
v_gene: TRBV5-1
abundance: NA
CDR3nt: TGCGCCAGCAAGGGGGACTCCTATAATTCACCCCTCCACTTT
CDR3aa: CASKGDSYNSPLHF

d_gene: NA
j_gene: TRBJ1-1
v_gene: TRBV19
abundance: NA
CDR3nt: TGTGCCAGTAGTTATTCGACGGCAGGGCCTGAAGCTTTCTTT
CDR3aa: CASSYSTAGPEAFF

d_gene: TRBD1
j_gene: TRBJ1-1
v_gene: TRBV7-9
abundance: NA
CDR3nt: TGTGCCAGCAGCTTATTCGGACAGGGGAACACTGAAGCTTTCTTT
CDR3aa: CASSLFGQGNTEAFF

d_gene: TRBD1
j_gene: TRBJ2-7
v_gene: TRBV3-1/TRBV3-2
abundance: few
CDR3nt: TGTGCCAGCAGCCACTCGACAGGGAGTATGTACTTC
CDR3aa: CASSHSTGSMYF

d_gene: NA
j_gene: TRBJ1-4
v_gene: TRBV6-4
abundance: NA
CDR3nt: TGTGCCAGCAGTGGAGCAGGGCCAGACGATGAAACTAATGAAAAACTGTTTTTT
CDR3aa: CASSGAGPDDETNEKLFF

d_gene: TRBD1
j_gene: TRBJ1-2
v_gene: TRBV5-1
abundance: NA
CDR3nt: TGCGCCAGCAGCCCGGAGGCGACAGGGGGCCGCTACACCTTC
CDR3aa: CASSPEATGGRYTF

d_gene: NA
j_gene: TRBJ1-6
v_gene: TRBV14
abundance: NA
CDR3nt: TGTGCCAGCAGCCAAGAGGGTTTCTATAATTCACCCCTCCACTTT
CDR3aa: CASSQEGFYNSPLHF

d_gene: NA
j_gene: TRBJ1-1
v_gene: TRBV6-5
abundance: once
CDR3nt: TGTGCCAGCAGTTACTTAAGCGGCGAAGCTTTCTTT
CDR3aa: CASSYLSGEAFF

d_gene: TRBD2
j_gene: TRBJ2-5
v_gene: TRBV18
abundance: NA
CDR3nt: TGTGCCAGCTCACCAAAGCGGGAGAGCCATGAGACCCAGTACTTC
CDR3aa: CASSPKRESHETQYF

d_gene: NA
j_gene: TRBJ2-7
v_gene: TRBV6-2/TRBV6-3
abundance: few
CDR3nt: TGTGCCAGCAGTTATTACCGGGACATTCGATACGAGCAGTACTTC
CDR3aa: CASSYYRDIRYEQYF

d_gene: TRBD1
j_gene: TRBJ2-7
v_gene: TRBV19
abundance: NA
CDR3nt: TGTGCCAGTAGTAGAGGGGGACAGGGATACGACGAGCAGTACTTC
CDR3aa: CASSRGGQGYDEQYF

d_gene: NA
j_gene: TRBJ2-7
v_gene: TRBV25-1
abundance: many
CDR3nt: TGTGCCAGCTCCAACGGGGACACTAGGACCTACGAGCAGTACTTC
CDR3aa: CASSNGDTRTYEQYF

d_gene: TRBD1
j_gene: TRBJ2-2
v_gene: TRBV4-2
abundance: NA
CDR3nt: TGTGCCAGCAGCCAAGGGACCGGGACAGGGACCGGCGGGGAGCTGTTTTTT
CDR3aa: CASSQGTGTGTGGELFF

d_gene: NA
j_gene: TRBJ2-7
v_gene: TRBV9
abundance: many
CDR3nt: TGTGCCAGCAGTCGGGAGGGGACAGCGTACGAGCAGTACTTC
CDR3aa: CASSREGTAYEQYF

d_gene: NA
j_gene: TRBJ2-7
v_gene: TRBV3-1/TRBV3-2
abundance: NA
CDR3nt: TGTGCCAGCAGTTCCTCGGGTAGCGGTTCCTACGAGCAGTACTTC
CDR3aa: CASSSSGSGSYEQYF

d_gene: NA
j_gene: TRBJ2-7
v_gene: TRBV18
abundance: once
CDR3nt: TGTGCCAGCTCACCACCTGGCTTGGGGAGCTCCTACGAGCAGTACTTC
CDR3aa: CASSPPGLGSSYEQYF

d_gene: NA
j_gene: TRBJ1-2
v_gene: TRBV10-3
abundance: NA
CDR3nt: TGTGCCATCAGAGAGACAGGATTCTATGGCTACACCTTC
CDR3aa: CAIRETGFYGYTF

d_gene: NA
j_gene: TRBJ2-5
v_gene: TRBV6-5
abundance: NA
CDR3nt: TGTGCCAGCAGTTACTCCGGTGGGGAGACCCAGTACTTC
CDR3aa: CASSYSGGETQYF

d_gene: TRBD1
j_gene: TRBJ1-6
v_gene: TRBV2
abundance: NA
CDR3nt: TGTGCCAGCAGCTTGACAGGGGTAGGATCACCCCTCCACTTT
CDR3aa: CASSLTGVGSPLHF

d_gene: TRBD2
j_gene: TRBJ2-7
v_gene: TRBV19
abundance: once
CDR3nt: TGTGCCAGTAGTATACGCCCTAGCGGGGCCTACGAGCAGTACTTC
CDR3aa: CASSIRPSGAYEQYF

d_gene: NA
j_gene: TRBJ1-6
v_gene: TRBV12-3/TRBV12-4
abundance: NA
CDR3nt: TGTGCCAGCAGTTTTGGAGTTTCACCCCTCCACTTT
CDR3aa: CASSFGVSPLHF

d_gene: NA
j_gene: TRBJ2-1
v_gene: TRBV5-4
abundance: NA
CDR3nt: TGTGCCAGCAGCCTAATGGGGATAGACAATGAGCAGTTCTTC
CDR3aa: CASSLMGIDNEQFF